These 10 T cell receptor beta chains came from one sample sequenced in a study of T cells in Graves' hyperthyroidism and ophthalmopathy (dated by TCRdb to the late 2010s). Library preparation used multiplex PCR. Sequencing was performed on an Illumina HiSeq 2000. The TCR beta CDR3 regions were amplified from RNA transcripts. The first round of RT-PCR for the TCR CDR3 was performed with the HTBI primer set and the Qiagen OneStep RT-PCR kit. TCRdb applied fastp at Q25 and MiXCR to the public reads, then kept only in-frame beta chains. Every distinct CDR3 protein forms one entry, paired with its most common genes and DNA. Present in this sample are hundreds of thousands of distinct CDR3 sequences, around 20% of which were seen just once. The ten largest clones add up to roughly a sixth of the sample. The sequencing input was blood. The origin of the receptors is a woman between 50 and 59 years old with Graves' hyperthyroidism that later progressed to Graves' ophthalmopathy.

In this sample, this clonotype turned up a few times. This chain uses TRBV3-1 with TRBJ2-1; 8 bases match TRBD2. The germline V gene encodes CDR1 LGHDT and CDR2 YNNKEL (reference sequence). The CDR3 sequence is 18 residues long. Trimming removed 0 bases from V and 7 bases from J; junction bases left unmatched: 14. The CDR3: CASSQDFGGGSLGNEQFF. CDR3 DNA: TGTGCCAGCAGCCAAGATTTTGGCGGGGGGTCACTTGGGAATGAGCAGTTCTTC.

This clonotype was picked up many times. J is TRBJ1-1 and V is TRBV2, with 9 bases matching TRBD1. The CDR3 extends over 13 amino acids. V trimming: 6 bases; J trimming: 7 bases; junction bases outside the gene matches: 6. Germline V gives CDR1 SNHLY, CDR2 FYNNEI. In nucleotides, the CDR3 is TGTGCCAGCAGGGGACAGGGTTGGAGTGAAGCTTTCTTT. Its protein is CASRGQGWSEAFF.

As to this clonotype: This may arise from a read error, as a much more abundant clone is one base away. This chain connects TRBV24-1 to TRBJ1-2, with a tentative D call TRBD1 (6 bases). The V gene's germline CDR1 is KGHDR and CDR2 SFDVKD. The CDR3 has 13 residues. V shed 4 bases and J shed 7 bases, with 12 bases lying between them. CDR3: CATSDPQGGGYTF. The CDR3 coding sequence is TGTGCCACCAGTGACCCACAGGGAGGTGGCTACACCTTC.

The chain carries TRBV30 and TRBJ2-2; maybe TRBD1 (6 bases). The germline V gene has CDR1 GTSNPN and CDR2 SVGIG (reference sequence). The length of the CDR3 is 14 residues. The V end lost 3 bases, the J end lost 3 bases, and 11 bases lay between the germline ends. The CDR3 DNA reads TGTGCCTGGAGCCCACAGGGATACACCGGGGAGCTGTTTTTT. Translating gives CAWSPQGYTGELFF.

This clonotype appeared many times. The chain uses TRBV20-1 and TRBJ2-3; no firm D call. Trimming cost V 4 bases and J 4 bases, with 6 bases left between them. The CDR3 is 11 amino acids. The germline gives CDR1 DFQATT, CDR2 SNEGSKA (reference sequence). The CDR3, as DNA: TGCAGTGCTACACACGCAGATACGCAGTATTTT. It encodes CSATHADTQYF.

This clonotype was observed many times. The CDR3 region is CASSLDGFTDTQYF. In DNA, the CDR3 is TGCGCCAGCAGCTTGGATGGCTTCACAGATACGCAGTATTTT. The chain combines TRBV5-1 with TRBJ2-3; D remains ambiguous. V was pared by 0 bases and J by 2 bases, with 7 bases between. Germline V gene data show CDR1 as SGHRS and CDR2 as YFSETQ. This CDR3 is 14 amino acids long. Full variable domain (outside the CDR3, taken from reference TRBV5-1 and TRBJ2-3): KAGVTQTPRYLIKTRGQQVTLSCSPISGHRSVSWYQQTPGQGLQFLFEYFSETQRNKGNFPGRFSGRQFSNSRSEMNVSTLELGDSALYLCASSLDGFTDTQYFGPGTRLTVL.

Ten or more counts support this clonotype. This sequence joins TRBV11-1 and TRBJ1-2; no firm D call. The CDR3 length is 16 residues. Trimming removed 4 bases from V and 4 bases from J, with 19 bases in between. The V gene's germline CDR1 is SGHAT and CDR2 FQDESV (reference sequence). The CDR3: CASSSNDRASFYGYTF. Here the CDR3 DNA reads TGTGCCAGCAGCTCGAACGACCGGGCCTCCTTCTATGGCTACACCTTC.

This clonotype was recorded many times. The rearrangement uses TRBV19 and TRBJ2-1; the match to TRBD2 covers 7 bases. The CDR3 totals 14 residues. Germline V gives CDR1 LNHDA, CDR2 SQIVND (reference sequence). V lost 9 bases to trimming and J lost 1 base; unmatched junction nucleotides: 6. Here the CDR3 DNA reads TGTGCCAGCAGCATCGGGGGGTCCTACAATGAGCAGTTCTTC. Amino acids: CASSIGGSYNEQFF.

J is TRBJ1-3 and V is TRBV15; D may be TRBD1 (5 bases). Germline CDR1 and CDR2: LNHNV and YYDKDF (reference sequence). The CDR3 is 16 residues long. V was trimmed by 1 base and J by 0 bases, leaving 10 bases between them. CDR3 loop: CATSRVGRLSGNTIYF. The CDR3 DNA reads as TGTGCCACCAGCAGAGTGGGACGGCTCTCTGGAAACACCATATATTTT. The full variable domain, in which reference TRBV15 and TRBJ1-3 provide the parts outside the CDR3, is DAMVIQNPRYQVTQFGKPVTLSCSQTLNHNVMYWYQQKSSQAPKLLFHYYDKDFNNEADTPDNFQSRRPNTSFCFLDIRSPGLGDTAMYLCATSRVGRLSGNTIYFGEGSWLTVV.

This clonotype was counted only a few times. The CDR3 reads CSATRGNTGELFF. The CDR3, as DNA: TGCAGTGCTACCAGGGGGAACACCGGGGAGCTGTTTTTT. The chain combines TRBV20-1 with TRBJ2-2; tentatively, D is TRBD1 (6 bases). This CDR3 has 13 amino acids. V was clipped by 4 bases and J by 1 base, with 7 bases between them. Germline V lookup: CDR1 DFQATT, CDR2 SNEGSKA (reference sequence).